The next 7 T cell receptor beta chains were all read from a single sample in a study of blood T cells in healthy people across ages. Sample-barcoded 5' priming and a J-beta primer mix drove a second PCR of roughly 7 to 11 cycles. TCRdb called the 5' RACE reads again in MiXCR, with one record for every CDR3 protein. The sample contains about 730,000 distinct CDR3 sequences, roughly 41% of which appear only once. The sequenced material came from blood. The receptors stem from a woman in her sixties or seventies in good health.

V and J are TRBV27 and TRBJ2-7, with 8 bases aligning to TRBD1. Germline CDR1 is MNHEY and CDR2 is SMNVEV (reference sequence). The CDR3 contains 14 residues. Losses at the gene ends were 8 bases for V and 6 bases for J; bases not matched to a gene: 12. CDR3 DNA sequence: TGTGCCAGCGGTCCCGGGACAGGTTTTCGCGAGCAGTACTTC. Protein: CASGPGTGFREQYF.

The chain is built from TRBV10-3 and TRBJ2-1; the match to TRBD2 covers 9 bases. Germline CDR1 reads ENHRY; CDR2 reads SYGVKD. J lost 4 bases, V lost 6 bases, and 7 bases had no gene match. CDR3 length: 15 amino acids. The chain's CDR3 is CAISQTSGPYNEQFF. The DNA of the CDR3 is TGTGCCATCAGCCAGACTAGCGGACCTTACAATGAGCAGTTCTTC.

This clonotype turned up a few times. The chain uses TRBV19 and TRBJ2-5; D call uncertain. CDR1 LNHDA and CDR2 SQIVND come from the germline V gene (reference sequence). The V end was cut by 5 bases, the J end by 4 bases, with 14 bases between. The CDR3 sequence is 14 residues long. CDR3 amino acids: CASSPRTPLETQYF. Written as DNA, the CDR3 is TGTGCCAGTAGTCCCAGGACCCCCCTAGAGACCCAGTACTTC.

Only one count was recorded for this clonotype. At one of its ends the junction is not consistent with the germline gene, which may arise from a read error. The chain couples TRBV7-2 to TRBJ2-7, with D perhaps TRBD2 (6 bases). The CDR3 sequence is 15 residues long. Germline V lookup: CDR1 SGHTA, CDR2 FQGNSA. CDR3 region: CVSSLDLAPFYEQYF. DNA of the CDR3: TGTGTCAGCAGCTTAGACCTAGCGCCCTTCTACGAGCAGTACTTC.

There are a few counts of this clonotype. This chain joins TRBV7-3 and TRBJ2-1, with a tentative D call TRBD1 (5 bases). Germline-derived CDR1 and CDR2 are SGHTA and FQGTGA. This CDR3 has 14 amino acids. V was trimmed by 0 bases and J by 8 bases, leaving 11 bases between them. CDR3 coding DNA: TGTGCCAGCAGCTTAACCCTAGGGGCCGATGAGCAGTTCTTC. Residues: CASSLTLGADEQFF. Full variable domain (remainder filled in from reference TRBV7-3 and TRBJ2-1): GAGVSQTPSNKVTEKGKYVELRCDPISGHTALYWYRQSLGQGPEFLIYFQGTGAADDSGLPNDRFFAVRPEGSVSTLKIQRTERGDSAVYLCASSLTLGADEQFFGPGTRLTVL.

The chain combines TRBV7-2 with TRBJ2-1, with 7 bases matching TRBD1. This CDR3 contains 16 residues. Germline-derived CDR1 and CDR2 are SGHTA and FQGNSA. V lost 3 bases, J lost 9 bases, and 14 bases stayed unmatched. CDR3 protein: CASSLGGTGAMGEQFF. CDR3 coding DNA: TGTGCCAGCAGCTTGGGTGGCACAGGGGCAATGGGTGAGCAGTTCTTC.

This clonotype was counted ten times or more. V gene TRBV20-1 combines with J gene TRBJ2-3; D gene uncertain. Trimming took 1 base from V and 2 from J, leaving 10 bases between them. Looked up from germline, CDR1 is DFQATT and CDR2 is SNEGSKA (reference sequence). The CDR3 consists of 14 residues. This CDR3 reads CSARGDSLTDTQYF. Written as DNA, the CDR3 is TGCAGTGCTAGAGGAGACTCGCTCACAGATACGCAGTATTTT.